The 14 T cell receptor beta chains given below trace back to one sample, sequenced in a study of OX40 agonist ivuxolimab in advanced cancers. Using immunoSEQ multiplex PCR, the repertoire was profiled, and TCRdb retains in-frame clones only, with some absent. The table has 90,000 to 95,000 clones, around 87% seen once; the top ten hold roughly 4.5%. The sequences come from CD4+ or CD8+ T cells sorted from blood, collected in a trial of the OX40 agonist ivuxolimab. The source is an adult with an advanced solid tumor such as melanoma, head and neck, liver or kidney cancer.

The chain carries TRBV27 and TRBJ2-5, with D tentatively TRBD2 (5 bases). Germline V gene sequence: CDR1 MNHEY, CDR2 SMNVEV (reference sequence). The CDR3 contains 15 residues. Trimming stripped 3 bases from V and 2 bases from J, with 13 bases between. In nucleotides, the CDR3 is TGTGCCAGCAGTTTGGGCCTAGCCCCTCAAGAGACCCAGTACTTC. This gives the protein CASSLGLAPQETQYF.

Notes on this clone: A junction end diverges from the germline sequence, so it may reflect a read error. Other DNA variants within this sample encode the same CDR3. As DNA, the CDR3 is TGTGCCAGCAGGGATAGACAGGGGGGACGCACTGAAGCCTTCTTT. Protein: CASRDRQGGRTEAFF. This chain connects TRBV2 to TRBJ1-1, with 9 positions matching TRBD1. The CDR3 contains 15 residues. From germline, CDR1 is SNHLY and CDR2 FYNNEI.

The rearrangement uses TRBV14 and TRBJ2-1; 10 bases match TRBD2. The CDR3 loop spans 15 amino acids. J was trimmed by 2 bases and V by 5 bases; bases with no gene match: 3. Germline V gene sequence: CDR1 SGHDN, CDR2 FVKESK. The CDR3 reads CASSAGTSAYNEQFF. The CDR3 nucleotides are TGTGCCAGCAGCGCAGGGACTAGCGCCTACAATGAGCAGTTCTTC.

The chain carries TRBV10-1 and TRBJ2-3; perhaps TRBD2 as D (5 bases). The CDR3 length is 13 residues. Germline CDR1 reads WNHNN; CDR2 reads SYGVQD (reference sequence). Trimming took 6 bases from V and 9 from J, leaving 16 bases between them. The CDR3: CASRKDRGDTQYF. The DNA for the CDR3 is TGCGCCAGCAGGAAAGATCGGGGTGACACGCAGTATTTT.

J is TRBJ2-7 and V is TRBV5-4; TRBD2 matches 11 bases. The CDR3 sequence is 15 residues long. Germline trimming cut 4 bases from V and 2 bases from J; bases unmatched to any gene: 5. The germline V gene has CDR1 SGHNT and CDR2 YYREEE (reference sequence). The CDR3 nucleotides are TGTGCCAGCAGCACGGGGACTAGCGGAGCCTACGAGCAGTACTTC. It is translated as CASSTGTSGAYEQYF.

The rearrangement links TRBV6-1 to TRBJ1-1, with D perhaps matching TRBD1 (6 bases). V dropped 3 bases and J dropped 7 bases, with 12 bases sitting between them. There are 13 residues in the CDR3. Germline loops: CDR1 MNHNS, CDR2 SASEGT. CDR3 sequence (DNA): TGTGCCAGCAGTGAGACAGCGGACAGTGAAGCTTTCTTT. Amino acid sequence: CASSETADSEAFF.

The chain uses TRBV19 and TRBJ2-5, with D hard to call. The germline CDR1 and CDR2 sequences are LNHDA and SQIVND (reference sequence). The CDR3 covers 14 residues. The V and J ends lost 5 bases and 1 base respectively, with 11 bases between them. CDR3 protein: CASSAGTPQETQYF. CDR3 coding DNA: TGTGCCAGTAGTGCCGGTACACCCCAAGAGACCCAGTACTTC.

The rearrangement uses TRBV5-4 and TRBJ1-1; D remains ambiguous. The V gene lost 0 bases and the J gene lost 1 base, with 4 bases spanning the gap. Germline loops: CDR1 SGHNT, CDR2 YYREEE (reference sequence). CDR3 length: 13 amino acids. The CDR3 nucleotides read TGTGCCAGCAGCTTGGACGCGAACACTGAAGCTTTCTTT. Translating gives CASSLDANTEAFF.

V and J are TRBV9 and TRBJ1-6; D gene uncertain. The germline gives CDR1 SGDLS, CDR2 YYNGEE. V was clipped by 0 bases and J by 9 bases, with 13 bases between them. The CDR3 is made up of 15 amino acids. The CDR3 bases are TGTGCCAGCAGCGTAGTAGCCAGTTCGGGTTCACCCCTCCACTTT. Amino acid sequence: CASSVVASSGSPLHF.

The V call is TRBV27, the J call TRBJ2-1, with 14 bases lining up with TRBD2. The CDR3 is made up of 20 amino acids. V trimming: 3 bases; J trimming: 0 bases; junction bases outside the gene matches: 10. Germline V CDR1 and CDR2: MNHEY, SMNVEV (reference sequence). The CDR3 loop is CASSFIGTSGSGGSYNEQFF. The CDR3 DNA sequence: TGTGCCAGCAGTTTCATCGGGACTAGCGGGAGCGGGGGCTCCTACAATGAGCAGTTCTTC.

CDR3: CSVEFVGQKGTEAFF. As DNA, the CDR3 is TGCAGCGTTGAATTCGTCGGACAGAAGGGCACTGAAGCTTTCTTT. V gene TRBV29-1 combines with J gene TRBJ1-1; a weak D match, TRBD1 (6 bases). This CDR3 region has 15 residues. Trimming shortened V by 2 bases and J by 4 bases, and 17 bases separated the two germline ends. Germline V CDR1 and CDR2: SQVTM, ANQGSEA. Filled out from reference TRBV29-1 and TRBJ1-1, the complete variable domain reads SAVISQKPSRDICQRGTSLTIQCQVDSQVTMMFWYRQQPGQSLTLIATANQGSEATYESGFVIDKFPISRPNLTFSTLTVSNMSPEDSSIYLCSVEFVGQKGTEAFFGQGTRLTVV.

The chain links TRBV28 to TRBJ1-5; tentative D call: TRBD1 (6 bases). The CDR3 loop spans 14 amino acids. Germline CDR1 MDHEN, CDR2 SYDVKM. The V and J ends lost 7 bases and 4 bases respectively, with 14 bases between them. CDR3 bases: TGTGCCAGCACTCCGGGGGGCTCGAATCAGCCCCAGCATTTT. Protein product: CASTPGGSNQPQHF.

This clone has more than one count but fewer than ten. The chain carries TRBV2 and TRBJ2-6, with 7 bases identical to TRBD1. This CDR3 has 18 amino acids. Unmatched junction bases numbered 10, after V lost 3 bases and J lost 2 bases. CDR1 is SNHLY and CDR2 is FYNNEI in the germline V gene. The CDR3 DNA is TGTGCCAGCAGTGAGACAGGGAATGTGTTTGCTGGGGCCAACGTCCTGACTTTC. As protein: CASSETGNVFAGANVLTF.

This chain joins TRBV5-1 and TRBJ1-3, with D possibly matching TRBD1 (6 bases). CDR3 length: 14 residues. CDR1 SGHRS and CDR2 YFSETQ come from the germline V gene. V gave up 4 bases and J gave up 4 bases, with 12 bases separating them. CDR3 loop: CASSHQGKGNTIYF. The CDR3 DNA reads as TGCGCCAGCAGCCACCAGGGGAAAGGAAACACCATATATTTT. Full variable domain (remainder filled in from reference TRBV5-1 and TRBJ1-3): KAGVTQTPRYLIKTRGQQVTLSCSPISGHRSVSWYQQTPGQGLQFLFEYFSETQRNKGNFPGRFSGRQFSNSRSEMNVSTLELGDSALYLCASSHQGKGNTIYFGEGSWLTVV.